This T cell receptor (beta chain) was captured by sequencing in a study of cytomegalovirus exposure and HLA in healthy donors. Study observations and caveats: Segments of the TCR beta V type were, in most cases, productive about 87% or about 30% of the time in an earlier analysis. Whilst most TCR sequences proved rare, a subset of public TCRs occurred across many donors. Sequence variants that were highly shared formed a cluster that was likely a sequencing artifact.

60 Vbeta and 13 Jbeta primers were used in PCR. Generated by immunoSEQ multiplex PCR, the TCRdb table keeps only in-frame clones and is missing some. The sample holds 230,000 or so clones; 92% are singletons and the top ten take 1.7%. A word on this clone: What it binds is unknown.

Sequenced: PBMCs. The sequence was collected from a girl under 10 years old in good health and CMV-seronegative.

CDR3 loop: CASSETGMGSTEAFF. The CDR3, as DNA: TGTGCCAGCAGTGAGACGGGGATGGGTTCCACTGAAGCTTTCTTT. This chain connects TRBV6-1 to TRBJ1-1, with D hard to call. Germline loops: CDR1 MNHNS, CDR2 SASEGT. The CDR3 is 15 amino acids. V dropped 3 bases and J dropped 4 bases, with 15 bases sitting between them.